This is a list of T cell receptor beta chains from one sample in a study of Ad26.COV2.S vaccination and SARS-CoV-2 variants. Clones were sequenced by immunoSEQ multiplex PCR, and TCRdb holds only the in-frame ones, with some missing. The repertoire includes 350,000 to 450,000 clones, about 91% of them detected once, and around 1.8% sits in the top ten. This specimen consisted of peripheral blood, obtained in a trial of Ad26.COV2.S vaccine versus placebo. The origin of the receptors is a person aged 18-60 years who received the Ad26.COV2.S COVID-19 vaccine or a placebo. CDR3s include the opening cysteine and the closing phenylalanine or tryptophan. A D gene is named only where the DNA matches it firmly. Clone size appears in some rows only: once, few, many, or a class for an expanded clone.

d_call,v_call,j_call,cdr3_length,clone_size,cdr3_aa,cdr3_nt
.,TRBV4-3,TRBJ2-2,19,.,CASSQFISLVGANTGELFF,TGCGCCAGCAGCCAATTTATCAGTTTGGTAGGGGCGAACACCGGGGAGCTGTTTTTT
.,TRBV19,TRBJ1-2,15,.,CASSIEGRPIYGYTF,TGTGCCAGTAGTATAGAAGGCAGGCCGATCTATGGCTACACCTTC
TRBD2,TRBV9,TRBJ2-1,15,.,CASSVSSGGYNEQFF,TGTGCCAGCAGCGTATCCAGCGGGGGTTACAATGAGCAGTTCTTC
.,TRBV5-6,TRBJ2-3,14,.,CASRGVGNTDTQYF,TGTGCCAGCAGAGGAGTGGGGAACACAGATACGCAGTATTTT
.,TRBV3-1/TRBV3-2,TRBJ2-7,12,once,CASSNLGYEQYF,TGTGCCAGCAGCAACCTAGGCTACGAGCAGTACTTC
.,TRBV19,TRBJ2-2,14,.,CASNWGQTTGELFF,TGTGCCAGCAACTGGGGGCAGACCACCGGGGAGCTGTTTTTT
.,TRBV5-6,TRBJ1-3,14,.,CASSLAAGSNTIYF,TGTGCCAGCAGCTTGGCCGCCGGCTCGAACACCATATATTTT
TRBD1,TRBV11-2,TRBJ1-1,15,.,CASSSLRGINTEAFF,TGTGCCAGCAGCTCACTCAGGGGGATAAACACTGAAGCTTTCTTT
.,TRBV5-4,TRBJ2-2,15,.,CASKPGHKNTGELFF,TGTGCCAGTAAGCCGGGACACAAGAACACCGGGGAGCTGTTTTTT
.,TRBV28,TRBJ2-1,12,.,CASSLYPGEQFF,TGTGCCAGCAGTTTATATCCGGGTGAGCAGTTCTTC
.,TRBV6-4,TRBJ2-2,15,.,CASSASESVTGELFF,TGTGCCAGCAGTGCTTCGGAGTCTGTAACCGGGGAGCTGTTTTTT
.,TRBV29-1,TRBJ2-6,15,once,CSVAHILLGANVLTF,TGCAGCGTCGCCCACATTCTTTTAGGGGCCAACGTCCTGACTTTC
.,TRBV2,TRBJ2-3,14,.,CASRPGRGTDTQYF,TGTGCCAGCAGGCCGGGACGGGGCACAGATACGCAGTATTTT
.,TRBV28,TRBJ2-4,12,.,CASSIGKNIQYF,TGTGCCAGCAGCATAGGAAAAAACATTCAGTACTTC
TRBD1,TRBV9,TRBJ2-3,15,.,CASSDRDRVEDTQYF,TGTGCCAGCAGCGACCGGGACAGGGTGGAAGATACGCAGTATTTT
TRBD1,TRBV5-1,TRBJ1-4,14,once,CASSPGTGNEKLFF,TGCGCCAGCAGCCCCGGGACAGGCAATGAAAAACTGTTTTTT
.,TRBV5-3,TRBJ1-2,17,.,CARSLGTHGSPSYGYTF,TGTGCCAGAAGTTTAGGGACCCACGGATCCCCTAGCTATGGCTACACCTTC
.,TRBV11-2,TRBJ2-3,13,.,CASSLERTDTQYF,TGTGCCAGCAGCTTAGAGAGGACCGATACGCAGTATTTT
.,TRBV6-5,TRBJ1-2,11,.,CASVHNYGYTF,TGTGCCAGCGTACATAACTATGGCTACACCTTC
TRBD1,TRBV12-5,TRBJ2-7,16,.,CASGLASGTGSGEQYF,TGTGCTAGTGGTTTGGCCTCCGGGACAGGGTCCGGGGAGCAGTACTTC
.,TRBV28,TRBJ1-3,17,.,CASSPRASPSPGNTIYF,TGTGCCAGCAGCCCGCGGGCCTCCCCCTCTCCTGGAAACACCATATATTTT
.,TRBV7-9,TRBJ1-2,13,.,CASSFGTLDGYTF,TGTGCCAGCAGCTTCGGGACTCTGGATGGCTACACCTTC
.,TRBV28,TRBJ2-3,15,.,CASSLRGQGTDTQYF,TGTGCCAGCAGCCTTCGGGGGCAGGGTACAGATACGCAGTATTTT
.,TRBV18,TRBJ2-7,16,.,CASSSTGGQGTYEQYF,TGTGCCAGCTCAAGCACAGGCGGGCAGGGAACCTACGAGCAGTACTTC
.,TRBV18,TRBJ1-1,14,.,CASSPIGGPAEAFF,TGTGCCAGCTCACCAATCGGGGGGCCCGCTGAAGCTTTCTTT
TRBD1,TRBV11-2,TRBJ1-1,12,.,CASSAQGTEAFF,TGTGCCAGCAGCGCACAGGGGACTGAAGCTTTCTTT
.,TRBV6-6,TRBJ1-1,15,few,CASSYGGIVNTEAFF,TGTGCCAGCAGTTACGGGGGGATCGTGAACACTGAAGCTTTCTTT
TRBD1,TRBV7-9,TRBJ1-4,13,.,CASRRGQGEKLFF,TGTGCCAGCAGACGGGGACAGGGGGAAAAACTGTTTTTT
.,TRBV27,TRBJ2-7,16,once,CASSLYPTITSYEQYF,TGTGCCAGCAGTTTATATCCGACTATCACTTCCTACGAGCAGTACTTC